A single sample gave rise to the 30 T cell receptor beta chains below, sequenced in a study of control samples from healthy donors and cancer patients. Generated by immunoSEQ multiplex PCR, the TCRdb table keeps only in-frame clones and is missing some. This sample has tens of thousands of clones, with 85% to 90% found just once. The specimen was PBMCs. The source is a woman aged 55-75 years with head and neck cancer.

The V gene is TRBV11-2, the J gene TRBJ2-5, with D possibly being TRBD2 (8 bases). Germline-derived CDR1 and CDR2 are SGHAT and FQNNGV. CDR3 length: 19 amino acids. Trimming stripped 1 base from V and 7 bases from J, with 28 bases between. The CDR3 is CASSLGAQGGLDRRGTQYF. DNA for the CDR3: TGTGCCAGCAGCTTAGGTGCCCAGGGGGGACTAGACCGCAGGGGGACCCAGTACTTC.

The gene calls are TRBV10-1 and TRBJ2-7, with 7 bases identical to TRBD1. Germline V gives CDR1 WNHNN, CDR2 SYGVQD (reference sequence). Trimming removed 0 bases from V and 0 bases from J; junction bases left unmatched: 2. The length of the CDR3 is 15 residues. Here the CDR3 reads CASSESAGGSYEQYF. Written as DNA, the CDR3 is TGCGCCAGCAGTGAGTCGGCAGGGGGCTCCTACGAGCAGTACTTC.

The V and J genes are TRBV27 and TRBJ2-3; D remains ambiguous. CDR3 length: 14 amino acids. Trimming pared 0 bases from V and 3 bases from J, leaving 7 bases between. Germline-derived CDR1 and CDR2 are MNHEY and SMNVEV (reference sequence). CDR3 sequence (DNA): TGTGCCAGCAGTTTATCCCAGTTAACAGATACGCAGTATTTT. Residues: CASSLSQLTDTQYF.

V is TRBV27 and J is TRBJ1-2; 8 nucleotides line up with TRBD1. Per the germline V gene, CDR1 is MNHEY and CDR2 is SMNVEV (reference sequence). The CDR3 length is 15 residues. After removal of 5 bases from V and 4 bases from J, the junction contained 9 bases not matched to a gene. The CDR3 spells CASSHGQGGGYGYTF. CDR3 DNA: TGTGCCAGCAGTCACGGACAGGGAGGGGGCTATGGCTACACCTTC.

The chain carries TRBV2 and TRBJ1-6, with 8 bases fitting TRBD1. The CDR3 sequence is 15 residues long. CDR1 and CDR2 from the germline V gene are SNHLY and FYNNEI. Trimming took 6 bases from V and 8 from J; bases not matched to a gene: 9. The CDR3 spells CASSATTGVYSPLHF. The CDR3 region has the DNA TGTGCCAGCAGCGCGACGACAGGGGTCTATTCACCCCTCCACTTT. Drawing the rest from reference TRBV2 and TRBJ1-6, the complete variable domain is EPEVTQTPSHQVTQMGQEVILRCVPISNHLYFYWYRQILGQKVEFLVSFYNNEISEKSEIFDDQFSVERPDGSNFTLKIRSTKLEDSAMYFCASSATTGVYSPLHFGNGTRLTVT.

The chain joins TRBV5-1 to TRBJ2-3, with a tentative D call TRBD1 (6 bases). The length of the CDR3 is 15 residues. The germline V gene encodes CDR1 SGHRS and CDR2 YFSETQ. Trimming cost V 5 bases and J 2 bases, with 15 bases left between them. This chain's CDR3 is CASSKEDRNTDTQYF. DNA for the CDR3: TGCGCCAGCAGTAAAGAGGACAGAAACACAGATACGCAGTATTTT.

This clone was detected once. The genes are TRBV18 and TRBJ2-1, with a tentative D call TRBD1 (5 bases). Trimming removed 4 bases from V and 4 bases from J, with 14 bases in between. The CDR3 has 15 residues. Looked up from germline, CDR1 is KGHSH and CDR2 is LQKENI. This CDR3 reads CASSLTGGSYNEQFF. The DNA for the CDR3 is TGTGCCAGCTCACTTACAGGTGGCTCATACAATGAGCAGTTCTTC.

The table lists this clone with a few counts. The J gene is TRBJ2-6, the V gene TRBV14; no firm D call. This CDR3 region has 13 residues. V was shortened by 1 base and J by 2 bases, with 0 bases between the two germline ends. Germline V gene lookup returns CDR1 SGHDN and CDR2 FVKESK. This CDR3 is CASSQAGANVLTF. As DNA, the CDR3 is TGTGCCAGCAGCCAAGCTGGGGCCAACGTCCTGACTTTC.

The V call is TRBV6-4, the J call TRBJ2-7; the match to TRBD1 covers 7 bases. This CDR3 region has 17 residues. With 3 bases clipped from V and 5 bases from J, the junction kept 16 bases outside the gene matches. Per the germline V gene, CDR1 is MRHNA and CDR2 is SNTAGT. CDR3 in amino acids: CASSEPLNRGTVHEQYF. For the CDR3, the DNA is TGTGCCAGCAGTGAACCTTTAAACAGGGGAACGGTCCACGAGCAGTACTTC.

This chain connects TRBV4-1 to TRBJ2-1; no clear D. V lost 4 bases and J 2 bases, leaving 15 bases between the germline ends. Per germline, CDR1 MGHRA and CDR2 YSYEKL. The CDR3 extends over 16 amino acids. CDR3 sequence: CASSLSWTETYNEQFF. CDR3 nucleotides: TGCGCCAGCAGCCTATCATGGACGGAAACCTACAATGAGCAGTTCTTC.

In its sample, this clone was seen once. The chain employs TRBV28 and TRBJ2-7; D possibly uses TRBD1 or TRBD2 (5 bases each). Germline V lookup: CDR1 MDHEN, CDR2 SYDVKM. V lost 5 bases and J lost 3, with 17 bases in between. This CDR3 has 15 residues. The CDR3, as DNA: TGTGCCAGCAGTAGTGGGGGAAATGGGTTCTACGAGCAGTACTTC. The encoded protein is CASSSGGNGFYEQYF.

DNA for the CDR3: TGTGCCAGCAGCTTAGTATCGGTTCGGGGCTACAATGAGCAGTTCTTC. Translated, it gives CASSLVSVRGYNEQFF. V gene TRBV11-1 combines with J gene TRBJ2-1; the D gene is possibly TRBD2 (5 bases). CDR1 and CDR2 from the germline V gene are SGHAT and FQDESV (reference sequence). The V gene lost 1 base and the J gene lost 3 bases, with 13 bases spanning the gap. The CDR3 covers 16 residues.

As concerns this clone: An end of the junction does not agree with germline; a read error may underlie this. CDR3 sequence: CASRQERASYEQYF. The CDR3 nucleotides read TGTGCCAGCAGACAAGAGCGGGCCTCCTACGAGCAGTACTTC. The chain carries TRBV14 and TRBJ2-7, with a tentative D call TRBD2 (6 bases). The germline V gene encodes CDR1 SGHDN and CDR2 FVKESK. CDR3 length equals 14 residues.

This chain links TRBV7-9 with TRBJ1-1, with D possibly being TRBD1 (6 bases). Germline V gives CDR1 SEHNR, CDR2 FQNEAQ (reference sequence). This CDR3 has 15 amino acids. V lost 5 bases, J lost 1 base, and 14 bases lay in between. In nucleotides, the CDR3 is TGTGCCAGCAGCGGGCGACAGGATAAGAACACTGAAGCTTTCTTT. Protein: CASSGRQDKNTEAFF.

The V and J genes are TRBV7-3 and TRBJ2-7; 9 bases match TRBD1. V shed 1 base, J shed 2 bases, and the junction held 3 bases outside the gene matches. Germline CDR1 is SGHTA and CDR2 is FQGTGA. The CDR3 is made up of 15 amino acids. The CDR3 region is CASSLMGQGTYEQYF. Written as DNA, the CDR3 is TGTGCCAGCAGCTTAATGGGACAGGGAACCTACGAGCAGTACTTC.

This clone was seen just once. V usage is TRBV9 and J usage is TRBJ2-7; a weak D match, TRBD1 (6 bases). The CDR3 is 16 residues long. The germline V and J ends were trimmed by 3 bases and 5 bases, with 21 bases remaining between them. Germline loops: CDR1 SGDLS, CDR2 YYNGEE. CDR3 DNA: TGTGCCAGCAGCGCCGGACCGGGGTCAGGGGTCCACGAGCAGTACTTC. This translates into CASSAGPGSGVHEQYF.

V and J are TRBV7-9 and TRBJ1-3; tentatively, D is TRBD1 (5 bases). The CDR3 has 15 amino acids. Trimming removed 5 bases at V and 0 bases at J, with 11 bases between. CDR1 and CDR2 from the germline V gene are SEHNR and FQNEAQ (reference sequence). CDR3 in amino acids: CASSERQTSGNTIYF. In DNA form, the CDR3 reads TGTGCCAGCAGCGAACGACAGACCTCTGGAAACACCATATATTTT.

The chain uses TRBV5-1 and TRBJ1-1; D gene uncertain. The V end was cut by 0 bases, the J end by 3 bases, with 12 bases between. Germline lookup yields CDR1 SGHRS and CDR2 YFSETQ. CDR3 length: 15 amino acids. In DNA, the CDR3 is TGCGCCAGCAGCTTGGTGGGCAGGTGGGACACTGAAGCTTTCTTT. It encodes CASSLVGRWDTEAFF.

V is TRBV7-2 and J is TRBJ2-3, with 9 bases that match TRBD1. In germline, CDR1 is SGHTA, CDR2 FQGNSA. There are 14 residues in the CDR3. V lost 5 bases, J lost 5 bases, and 5 bases stayed unmatched. For the CDR3, the DNA is TGTGCCAGCAGCGGGACAGGGTGGGGAGATACGCAGTATTTT. Protein: CASSGTGWGDTQYF.

The J gene is TRBJ2-1, the V gene TRBV28; 10 bases are shared with TRBD2. The V segment lost 8 bases and the J segment 4 bases; nucleotides outside the gene matches: 5. Per the germline V gene, CDR1 is MDHEN and CDR2 is SYDVKM. The length of the CDR3 is 14 residues. DNA for the CDR3: TGTGCCAGCGGCGCGGGACTAGCGTACAATGAGCAGTTCTTC. The encoded protein is CASGAGLAYNEQFF.

This sequence joins TRBV7-6 and TRBJ2-1; D unclear. CDR3 length: 14 residues. V gave up 1 base and J gave up 4 bases, with 8 bases separating them. Germline CDR1 reads SGHVS; CDR2 reads FNYEAQ. The CDR3 sequence: CASSLVSEYNEQFF. CDR3 in DNA: TGTGCCAGCAGCTTAGTTTCCGAGTACAATGAGCAGTTCTTC.

This chain joins TRBV30 and TRBJ1-5; 7 nucleotides align to TRBD1. The V gene's germline CDR1 is GTSNPN and CDR2 SVGIG (reference sequence). V shed 3 bases, J shed 5 bases, and the junction held 7 bases outside the gene matches. The CDR3 has 14 residues. CDR3 region: CAWRQTGRDQPQHF. The CDR3 bases are TGTGCCTGGAGACAGACAGGGAGAGATCAGCCCCAGCATTTT.

V is TRBV2 and J is TRBJ2-7, with 9 bases aligning to TRBD2. The germline gives CDR1 SNHLY, CDR2 FYNNEI. J gave up 4 bases and V 5 bases, and 3 bases lay outside the gene matches. This CDR3 spans 13 amino acids. CDR3 residues: CASSLAGGYEQYF. In DNA form, the CDR3 reads TGTGCCAGCAGTCTGGCGGGAGGGTACGAGCAGTACTTC.

The chain carries TRBV2 and TRBJ2-7, with TRBD2 matching 8 bases. The CDR3 contains 22 residues. Unmatched junction bases numbered 24, after V lost 1 base and J lost 1 base. Germline assignment: CDR1 SNHLY and CDR2 FYNNEI. CDR3 DNA: TGTGCCAGCAGTGAAGGTTTCGTGGGTTCGGCAACCCTAGCGGGTCCATCCTACGAGCAGTACTTC. Translating it yields CASSEGFVGSATLAGPSYEQYF.

The CDR3, as DNA: TGTGCCAGCAGTAAAGGAGGGATGTTAACTGGGGCCAACGTCCTGACTTTC. It specifies CASSKGGMLTGANVLTF. The V call is TRBV5-4, the J call TRBJ2-6; the D gene is possibly TRBD2 (6 bases). Germline V gives CDR1 SGHNT, CDR2 YYREEE (reference sequence). This CDR3 comprises 17 residues. Trimming shortened V by 5 bases and J by 2 bases, and 17 bases separated the two germline ends.

In DNA, the CDR3 is TGTGCCAGCAGACCCCTCCTAGCGGGAGGGGGGGGTAGAGATGAGCAGTTCTTC. As protein: CASRPLLAGGGGRDEQFF. V gene TRBV7-2 combines with J gene TRBJ2-1; TRBD2 aligns across 12 bases. This CDR3 comprises 18 residues. Germline CDR1 SGHTA, CDR2 FQGNSA. Trimming took 6 bases from V and 8 from J; bases not matched to a gene: 17. Complete variable domain (other parts from reference TRBV7-2 and TRBJ2-1): GAGVSQSPSNKVTEKGKDVELRCDPISGHTALYWYRQSLGQGLEFLIYFQGNSAPDKSGLPSDRFSAERTGGSVSTLTIQRTQQEDSAVYLCASRPLLAGGGGRDEQFFGPGTRLTVL.

The chain employs TRBV5-1 and TRBJ2-5, with D tentatively TRBD2 (6 bases). With 1 base removed from V and 2 bases from J, the gap between germline ends came to 12 bases. The CDR3 is 15 amino acids. Per germline, CDR1 SGHRS and CDR2 YFSETQ. The CDR3 is CASSLLGGVQETQYF. CDR3 bases: TGCGCCAGCAGCTTGTTAGGCGGGGTTCAAGAGACCCAGTACTTC.

The chain joins TRBV14 to TRBJ1-1; D is unclear. There are 15 residues in the CDR3. CDR1 and CDR2 from the germline V gene are SGHDN and FVKESK. Deletions cut 5 bases from V and 4 bases from J, with 17 bases between. The CDR3 reads CASSAITTRITEAFF. The CDR3 DNA is TGTGCCAGCAGCGCGATCACGACCAGGATCACTGAAGCTTTCTTT.

The V gene is TRBV24-1, the J gene TRBJ2-4, with 8 positions matching TRBD1. Germline-derived CDR1 and CDR2 are KGHDR and SFDVKD. V lost 4 bases, J lost 6 bases, and 13 bases stayed unmatched. The CDR3 spans 17 residues. The CDR3 bases are TGTGCCACCAGTGACCCTCAGGACAGGGAGAAAGGAAACATTCAGTACTTC. Translated: CATSDPQDREKGNIQYF.

The genes are TRBV30 and TRBJ1-6, with D possibly being TRBD1 (5 bases). The V and J ends lost 1 base and 8 bases respectively, with 12 bases between them. CDR1 GTSNPN and CDR2 SVGIG come from the germline V gene (reference sequence). The CDR3 is 14 residues long. CDR3 in amino acids: CAWSGRGLDSPLHF. The CDR3 DNA is TGTGCCTGGAGTGGAAGGGGTTTGGATTCACCCCTCCACTTT.